This T cell receptor (beta chain) was recovered during a study of response to subunit inactivated influenza vaccine. Study results and limitations: The authors suggested that few new T cells are recruited per seasonal influenza vaccination.

Germline V gene data show CDR1 as LNHDA and CDR2 as SQIVND (reference sequence). Trimming at V came to 6 bases and at J to 4 bases, leaving 9 bases not matched to a gene. The CDR3 contains 15 residues. Notes on this clonotype: Its antigen is not identified.

TCRdb independently ran MiXCR on the RT-PCR reads; one entry per CDR3 protein. Of about 530,000 distinct CDR3 sequences in the sample, 12% were seen once. Material: PBMCs from blood, obtained on the day of vaccination. The chain combines TRBV19 with TRBJ2-1; 7 positions match TRBD1. This TCR was sampled from a man between 45 and 60 years old who received an inactivated influenza vaccine. The CDR3 here is CASSPQGLRYNEQFF. CDR3 sequence (DNA): TGTGCCAGTAGCCCACAGGGGTTGAGGTACAATGAGCAGTTCTTC.